This T cell receptor beta chain comes out of a study of T cells after yellow fever vaccination. Notes on the study in general: Weaker overall, the secondary response nonetheless peaked faster (day 5 versus 15). The presence of abundant clonotypes contaminating from the bulk population was possible in FACS-sorted repertoires.

As for this clonotype: Its target is not known.

The authors made TCR cDNA by 5'RACE template switching, adding a universal primer site and UMIs. TCRdb used MiXCR to reprocess the 5' RACE reads, holding one entry per CDR3 protein. The data hold about 170,000 distinct CDR3 sequences, with approximately 11% observed a single time. CDR1 and CDR2 (germline): SQVTM, ANQGSEA. The CDR3 spans 13 residues. Trimming cost V 3 bases and J 7 bases, with 14 bases left between them. The V gene is TRBV29-1, the J gene TRBJ2-3; possible D gene TRBD1, 6 bases. This specimen was CD8+ T cells sorted from PBMCs, taken 15 days after the yellow fever booster vaccination. This clonotype was obtained from a man aged 18-30 years who received the YFV17D yellow fever vaccine. The CDR3 DNA reads TGCAGCGTTGAGCAGGGGTGGGCAAATACGCAGTATTTT. Residues: CSVEQGWANTQYF.